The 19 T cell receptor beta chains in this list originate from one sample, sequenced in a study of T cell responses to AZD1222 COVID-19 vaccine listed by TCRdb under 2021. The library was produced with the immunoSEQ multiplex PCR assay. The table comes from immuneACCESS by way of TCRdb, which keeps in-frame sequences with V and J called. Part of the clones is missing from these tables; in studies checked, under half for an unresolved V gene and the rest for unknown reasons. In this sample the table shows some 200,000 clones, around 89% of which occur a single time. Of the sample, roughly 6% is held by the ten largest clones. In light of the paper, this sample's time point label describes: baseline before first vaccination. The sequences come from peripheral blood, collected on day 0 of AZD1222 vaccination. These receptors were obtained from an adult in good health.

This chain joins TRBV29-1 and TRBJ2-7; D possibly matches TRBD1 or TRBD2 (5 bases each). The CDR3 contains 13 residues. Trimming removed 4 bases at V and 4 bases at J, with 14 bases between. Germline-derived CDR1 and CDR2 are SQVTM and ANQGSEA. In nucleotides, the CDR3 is TGCAGCGTTGCTACCCCCAGGGAGTACGAGCAGTACTTC. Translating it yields CSVATPREYEQYF.

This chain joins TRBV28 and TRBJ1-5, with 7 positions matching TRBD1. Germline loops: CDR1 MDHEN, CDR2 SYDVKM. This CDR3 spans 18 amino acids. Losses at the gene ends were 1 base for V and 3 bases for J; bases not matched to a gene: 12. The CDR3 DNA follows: TGTGCCAGCAGTTTATTCGGCAGGGGGAAAGCAAACAATCAGCCCCAGCATTTT. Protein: CASSLFGRGKANNQPQHF. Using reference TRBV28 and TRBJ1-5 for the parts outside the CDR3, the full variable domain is DVKVTQSSRYLVKRTGEKVFLECVQDMDHENMFWYRQDPGLGLRLIYFSYDVKMKEKGDIPEGYSVSREKKERFSLILESASTNQTSMYLCASSLFGRGKANNQPQHFGDGTRLSIL.

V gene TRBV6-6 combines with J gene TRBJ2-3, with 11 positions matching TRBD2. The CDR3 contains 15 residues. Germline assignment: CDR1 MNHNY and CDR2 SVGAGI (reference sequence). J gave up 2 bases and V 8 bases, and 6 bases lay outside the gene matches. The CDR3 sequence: CASLRTSGFTDTQYF. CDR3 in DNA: TGTGCCAGCCTGCGGACTAGCGGGTTCACAGATACGCAGTATTTT.

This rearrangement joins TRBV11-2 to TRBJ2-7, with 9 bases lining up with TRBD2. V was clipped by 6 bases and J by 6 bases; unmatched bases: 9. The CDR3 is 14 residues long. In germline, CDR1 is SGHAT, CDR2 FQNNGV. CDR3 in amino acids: CASRLDSGGGEQYF. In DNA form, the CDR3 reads TGTGCCAGCAGGCTTGATAGCGGGGGAGGCGAGCAGTACTTC.

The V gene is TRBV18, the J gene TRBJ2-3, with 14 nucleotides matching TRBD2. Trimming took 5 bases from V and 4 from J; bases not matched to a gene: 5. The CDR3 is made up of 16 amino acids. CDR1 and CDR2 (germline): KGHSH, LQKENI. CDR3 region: CASSTGLAGVSDTQYF. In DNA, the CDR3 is TGTGCCAGCTCAACGGGACTAGCGGGAGTCTCAGATACGCAGTATTTT.

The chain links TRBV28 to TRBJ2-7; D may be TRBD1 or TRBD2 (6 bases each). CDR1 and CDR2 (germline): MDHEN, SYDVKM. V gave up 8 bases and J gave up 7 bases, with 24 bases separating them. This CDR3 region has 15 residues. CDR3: CASRVGGTAQGEQYF. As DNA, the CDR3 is TGTGCCAGCCGAGTAGGAGGGACTGCCCAGGGGGAGCAGTACTTC.

CDR3: CASRKQRYGYTF. CDR3 DNA sequence: TGTGCCAGTAGGAAACAGCGTTATGGCTACACCTTC. This sequence joins TRBV19 and TRBJ1-2; D remains ambiguous. Looked up from germline, CDR1 is LNHDA and CDR2 is SQIVND (reference sequence). Trimming cost V 6 bases and J 5 bases, with 10 bases left between them. The CDR3 has 12 amino acids.

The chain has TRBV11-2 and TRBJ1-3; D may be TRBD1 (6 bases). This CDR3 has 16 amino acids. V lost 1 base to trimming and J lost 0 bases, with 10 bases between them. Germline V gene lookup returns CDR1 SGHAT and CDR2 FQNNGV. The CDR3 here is CASSLGRTASGNTIYF. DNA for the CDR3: TGTGCCAGCAGCTTAGGCAGGACAGCCTCTGGAAACACCATATATTTT.

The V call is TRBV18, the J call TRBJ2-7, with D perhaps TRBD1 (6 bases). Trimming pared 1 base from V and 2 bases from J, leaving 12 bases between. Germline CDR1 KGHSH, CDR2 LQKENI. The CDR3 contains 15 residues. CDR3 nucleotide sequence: TGTGCCAGCTCACCACTCGATACAGGGACCTACGAGCAGTACTTC. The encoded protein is CASSPLDTGTYEQYF.

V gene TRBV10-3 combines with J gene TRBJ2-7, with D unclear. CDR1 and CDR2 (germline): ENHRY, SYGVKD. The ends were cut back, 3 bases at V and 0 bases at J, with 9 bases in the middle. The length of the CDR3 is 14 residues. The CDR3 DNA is TGTGCCATCAGTGACCGTCAAAGCTCCTACGAGCAGTACTTC. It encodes CAISDRQSSYEQYF.

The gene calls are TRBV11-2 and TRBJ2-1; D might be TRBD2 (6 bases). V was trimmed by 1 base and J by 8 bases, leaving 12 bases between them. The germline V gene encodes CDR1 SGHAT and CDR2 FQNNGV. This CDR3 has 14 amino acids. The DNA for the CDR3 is TGTGCCAGCAGCTTAGCGGCGGGATGGTATGAGCAGTTCTTC. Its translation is CASSLAAGWYEQFF.

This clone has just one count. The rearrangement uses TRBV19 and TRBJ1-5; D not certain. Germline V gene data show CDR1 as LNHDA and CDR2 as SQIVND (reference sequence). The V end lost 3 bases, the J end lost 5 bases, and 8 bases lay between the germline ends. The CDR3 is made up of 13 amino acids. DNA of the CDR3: TGTGCCAGTAGTATCCCCGGGGATCAGCCCCAGCATTTT. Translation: CASSIPGDQPQHF.

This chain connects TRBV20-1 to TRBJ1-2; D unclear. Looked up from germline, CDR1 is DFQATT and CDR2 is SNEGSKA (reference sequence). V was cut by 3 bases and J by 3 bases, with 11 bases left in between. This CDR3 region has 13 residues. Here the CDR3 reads CSASLQNDYGYTF. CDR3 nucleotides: TGCAGTGCTAGTTTGCAGAACGACTATGGCTACACCTTC.

CDR3 sequence reads: CASSHSPTSEQETQYF. The CDR3 nucleotides are TGCGCCAGCAGCCACTCCCCGACTAGTGAACAAGAGACCCAGTACTTC. The rearrangement links TRBV4-3 to TRBJ2-5; D is perhaps TRBD2 (6 bases). The CDR3 sequence is 16 residues long. Germline V gene lookup returns CDR1 LGHNA and CDR2 YSLEER. V gave up 3 bases and J gave up 2 bases, with 16 bases separating them.

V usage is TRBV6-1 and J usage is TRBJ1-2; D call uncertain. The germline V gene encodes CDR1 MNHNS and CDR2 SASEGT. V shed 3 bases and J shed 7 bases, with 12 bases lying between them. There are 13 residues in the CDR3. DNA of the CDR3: TGTGCCAGCAGTGATCGGGGAGGGCCTGGCTACACCTTC. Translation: CASSDRGGPGYTF.

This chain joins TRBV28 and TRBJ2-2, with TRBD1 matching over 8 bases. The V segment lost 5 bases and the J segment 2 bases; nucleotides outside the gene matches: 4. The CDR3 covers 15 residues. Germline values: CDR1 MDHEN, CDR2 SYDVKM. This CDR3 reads CASSRTGGNTGELFF. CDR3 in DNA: TGTGCCAGCAGTCGTACAGGGGGAAACACCGGGGAGCTGTTTTTT.

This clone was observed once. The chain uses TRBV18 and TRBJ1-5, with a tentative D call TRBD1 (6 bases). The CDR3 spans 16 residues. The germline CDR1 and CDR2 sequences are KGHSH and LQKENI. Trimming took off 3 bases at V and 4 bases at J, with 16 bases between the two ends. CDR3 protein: CASSPSQGSGNQPQHF. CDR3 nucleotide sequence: TGTGCCAGCTCACCGTCCCAGGGGTCGGGTAATCAGCCCCAGCATTTT.

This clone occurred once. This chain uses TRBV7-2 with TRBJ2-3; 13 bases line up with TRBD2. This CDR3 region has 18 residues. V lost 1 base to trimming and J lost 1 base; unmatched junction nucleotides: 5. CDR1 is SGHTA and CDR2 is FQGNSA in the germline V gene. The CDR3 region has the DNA TGTGCCAGCAGCTTAGGAGGACTAGCGGGAGTTGGCACAGATACGCAGTATTTT. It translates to CASSLGGLAGVGTDTQYF.

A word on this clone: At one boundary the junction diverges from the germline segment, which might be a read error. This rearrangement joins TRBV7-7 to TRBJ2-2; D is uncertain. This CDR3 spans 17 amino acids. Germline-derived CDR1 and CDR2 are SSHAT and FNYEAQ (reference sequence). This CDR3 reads CASSPPLSTSNTGELFF. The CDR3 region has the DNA TGTGCTAGCAGCCCCCCCCTCTCCACCTCGAACACCGGGGAGCTGTTTTTT.